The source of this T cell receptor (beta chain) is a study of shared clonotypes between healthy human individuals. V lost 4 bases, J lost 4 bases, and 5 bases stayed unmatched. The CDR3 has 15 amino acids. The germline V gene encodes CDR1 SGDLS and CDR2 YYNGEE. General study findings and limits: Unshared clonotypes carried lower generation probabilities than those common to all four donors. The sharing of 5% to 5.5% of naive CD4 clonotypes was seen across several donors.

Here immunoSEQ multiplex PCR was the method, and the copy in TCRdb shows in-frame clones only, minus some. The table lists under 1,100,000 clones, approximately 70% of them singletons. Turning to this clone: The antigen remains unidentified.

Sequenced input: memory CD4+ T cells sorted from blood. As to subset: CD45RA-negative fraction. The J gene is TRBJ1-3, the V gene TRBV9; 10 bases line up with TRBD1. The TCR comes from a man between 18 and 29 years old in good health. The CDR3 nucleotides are TGTGCCAGCAGCAGACAGGGGGCGGCCGGAAACACCATATATTTT. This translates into CASSRQGAAGNTIYF.